Shown below are 11 T cell receptor beta chains from a single sample sequenced in a study of PD-L1 blockade in urothelial cancer. Time point specified: pretreatment peripheral blood. The data were produced by immunoSEQ multiplex PCR, yet TCRdb's version contains in-frame clones alone and is incomplete. The sample includes 70,000 or so clones, under 90% seen only once; the top ten take more than 3.5%. Sequenced material: PBMCs, taken around atezolizumab (anti-PD-L1) treatment. These TCRs come from a man between 65 and 85 years old with urothelial cancer.

V gene TRBV28 combines with J gene TRBJ2-5; a possible D gene is TRBD2 (5 bases). The V gene lost 6 bases and the J gene lost 3 bases, with 14 bases spanning the gap. Germline assignment: CDR1 MDHEN and CDR2 SYDVKM. The CDR3 loop spans 14 amino acids. The CDR3 nucleotides are TGTGCCAGCAGACTAGGACTGAATAAAGAGACCCAGTACTTC. Translated, it gives CASRLGLNKETQYF. Drawing the rest from reference TRBV28 and TRBJ2-5, the complete variable domain is DVKVTQSSRYLVKRTGEKVFLECVQDMDHENMFWYRQDPGLGLRLIYFSYDVKMKEKGDIPEGYSVSREKKERFSLILESASTNQTSMYLCASRLGLNKETQYFGPGTRLLVL.

V usage is TRBV28 and J usage is TRBJ2-5, with D possibly being TRBD2 (5 bases). The CDR3 spans 17 residues. Germline V lookup: CDR1 MDHEN, CDR2 SYDVKM. With 3 bases removed from V and 2 bases from J, the gap between germline ends came to 19 bases. The CDR3 region has the DNA TGTGCCAGCAGTTTGAGATTGGCCAGCGGACCTCAAGAGACCCAGTACTTC. Translating it yields CASSLRLASGPQETQYF.

J is TRBJ2-5 and V is TRBV10-1; TRBD1 aligns across 10 bases. Germline CDR1 and CDR2: WNHNN and SYGVQD (reference sequence). Trimming removed 2 bases from V and 0 bases from J; junction bases left unmatched: 6. This CDR3 region has 17 residues. DNA for the CDR3: TGCGCCAGCAGTGAGGGGCGAGGGACAGGGGACCAAGAGACCCAGTACTTC. Translation gives CASSEGRGTGDQETQYF.

The chain links TRBV19 to TRBJ1-1; 7 bases are shared with TRBD1. The germline V gene has CDR1 LNHDA and CDR2 SQIVND (reference sequence). Germline trimming cut 8 bases from V and 1 base from J; bases unmatched to any gene: 10. The CDR3 contains 15 residues. The CDR3 loop is CASQDYAGGNTEAFF. DNA of the CDR3: TGTGCCAGTCAGGACTACGCAGGGGGGAACACTGAAGCTTTCTTT. Together with reference TRBV19 and TRBJ1-1, the CDR3 gives the full variable domain: DGGITQSPKYLFRKEGQNVTLSCEQNLNHDAMYWYRQDPGQGLRLIYYSQIVNDFQKGDIAEGYSVSREKKESFPLTVTSAQKNPTAFYLCASQDYAGGNTEAFFGQGTRLTVV.

The chain links TRBV5-1 to TRBJ2-6; D is perhaps TRBD1 (5 bases). Germline CDR1 reads SGHRS; CDR2 reads YFSETQ. The CDR3 spans 15 residues. Trimming left V 4 bases short and J 4 bases short, with 12 bases between. The CDR3 DNA is TGCGCCAGCAGCCGCGACAGTGCAGGGGCCAACGTCCTGACTTTC. As protein: CASSRDSAGANVLTF.

There are a few counts of this clone. The rearrangement uses TRBV2 and TRBJ2-7, with 10 nucleotides matching TRBD1. V shed 5 bases and J 7 bases; nucleotides not matched to a gene: 5. The CDR3 sequence is 13 residues long. CDR1 is SNHLY and CDR2 is FYNNEI in the germline V gene. This CDR3 is CASSFDRGLEQYF. Written as DNA, the CDR3 is TGTGCCAGCAGTTTCGACAGGGGGCTTGAGCAGTACTTC.

This chain uses TRBV10-3 with TRBJ1-4; D gene ambiguous. V lost 0 bases and J lost 8, with 10 bases in between. Germline CDR1 ENHRY, CDR2 SYGVKD. This CDR3 has 14 amino acids. CDR3 coding DNA: TGTGCCATCAGTGAGTCGACCCGGGGAGAAAAACTGTTTTTT. It encodes CAISESTRGEKLFF.

This clone was recorded once. This CDR3 reads CASSLVSRPDAFF. The CDR3 nucleotides are TGCGCCAGCAGCTTGGTTTCGAGGCCCGACGCGTTCTTC. The gene calls are TRBV5-1 and TRBJ2-1, with D unresolved. The CDR3 contains 13 residues. V lost 0 bases and J 15 bases, leaving 16 bases between the germline ends. Germline-derived CDR1 and CDR2 are SGHRS and YFSETQ.

The chain uses TRBV5-1 and TRBJ2-1; 13 nucleotides line up with TRBD2. Germline lookup yields CDR1 SGHRS and CDR2 YFSETQ. CDR3 length: 15 amino acids. V shed 0 bases and J 7 bases; nucleotides not matched to a gene: 1. The chain's CDR3 is CASSLALAGGNEQFF. DNA of the CDR3: TGCGCCAGCAGCTTGGCACTAGCGGGAGGGAATGAGCAGTTCTTC.

The chain has TRBV7-2 and TRBJ2-1; the match to TRBD1 covers 7 bases. The V segment lost 7 bases and the J segment 0 bases; nucleotides outside the gene matches: 9. CDR1 and CDR2 (germline): SGHTA, FQGNSA. The CDR3 runs to 16 residues. CDR3 sequence: CASTPFAGGSYNEQFF. CDR3 nucleotide sequence: TGTGCCAGCACACCTTTTGCAGGGGGCTCCTACAATGAGCAGTTCTTC.

This chain uses TRBV12-5 with TRBJ1-1; D is ambiguous. This CDR3 spans 14 amino acids. CDR1 is LGHNT, CDR2 FRNRAP, per germline. The V end was cut by 0 bases, the J end by 4 bases, with 9 bases between. The chain's CDR3 is CASGLVPAGTEAFF. In DNA form, the CDR3 reads TGTGCTAGTGGTTTGGTCCCCGCGGGCACTGAAGCTTTCTTT. Supplemented by reference TRBV12-5 and TRBJ1-1, the full variable domain reads DARVTQTPRHKVTEMGQEVTMRCQPILGHNTVFWYRQTMMQGLELLAYFRNRAPLDDSGMPKDRFSAEMPDATLATLKIQPSEPRDSAVYFCASGLVPAGTEAFFGQGTRLTVV.